Below, one T cell receptor (beta chain) is given with its context. Its cognate antigen is unknown. This entry is derived from a study of PD-1 blockade in classical Hodgkin lymphoma. Study findings and constraints: CD8+ TCR diversity did not rise significantly by C4D1, unlike CD4+. Reports described newly diagnosed patients as having lower baseline TCR diversity than healthy donors. There remain no defined causes for the repertoire differences, which possibly reflect disease activity or prior therapy.

Libraries were prepared by immunoSEQ multiplex PCR; TCRdb keeps only in-frame clonotypes and omits some of them. The table records around 4,500 clones, 65% to 80% of them present only once. Time point given: cycle 4 day 1 (C4D1), after less than seven weeks of nivolumab. Brentuximab vedotin exposure varied among the patients, all of whom had relapsed after autologous stem cell transplantation. The CD8+ T cells came from thawed PBMCs through magnetic negative selection. The material was CD8+ T cells from blood, obtained before the fourth cycle of nivolumab. This TCR derives from a human donor with classical Hodgkin lymphoma.

This CDR3 is CASPPCATQYF. The CDR3 DNA sequence: TGTGCCAGCCCCCCTTGCGCGACCCAGTACTTC. The chain joins TRBV18 to TRBJ2-5; D is unclear. The CDR3 runs 11 residues. Deletions cut 8 bases from V and 7 bases from J, with 11 bases between. CDR1 and CDR2 from the germline V gene are KGHSH and LQKENI.